The table lists the clone carrying this TCR beta chain with many counts. Patients had received no treatment of any kind before thyroid surgery. This entry comes from a study of metastatic and nonmetastatic thyroid tumors. The CDR3 is 13 residues long. Between the trimmed V and J ends, which lost 5 bases and 5 bases, there was a span of 10 bases. Germline loops: CDR1 SGHTA, CDR2 FQGNSA. TCRdb re-called the PCR reads via MiXCR. The table has fewer than 30,000 clones, 20% to 25% seen once. The source of this sequence is a male donor with papillary thyroid cancer or a benign thyroid nodule (not recorded which). Some clones in this sample may be carry-over from other donors' samples. Sequencing was done on a sample of blood. The chain combines TRBV7-2 with TRBJ1-5, with D perhaps matching TRBD1 (6 bases). CDR3 amino acids: CASSRTEHQPQHF. CDR3 coding DNA: TGTGCCAGCAGCCGGACAGAACATCAGCCCCAGCATTTT. Full variable domain (outside the CDR3, taken from reference TRBV7-2 and TRBJ1-5): GAGVSQSPSNKVTEKGKDVELRCDPISGHTALYWYRQSLGQGLEFLIYFQGNSAPDKSGLPSDRFSAERTGGSVSTLTIQRTQQEDSAVYLCASSRTEHQPQHFGDGTRLSIL.